This T cell receptor (beta chain) appears in the sequencing data of a study of T-cell reconstitution after alpha-beta-depleted transplantation in children. Construction of the TCRbeta library involved unique molecular identifiers. TCRdb called the PCR reads again in MiXCR, with one record for every CDR3 protein. Of around 960,000 distinct CDR3 sequences in the sample, around 30% were seen once. This CDR3 has 19 residues. The V gene's germline CDR1 is DFQATT and CDR2 SNEGSKA (reference sequence). J was trimmed by 5 bases and V by 0 bases; bases with no gene match: 20. Worth noting for this clonotype: Its antigen is not identified.

Study conclusions and caveats: Most T-cell counts and diversity one year after the transplant came from T cells that were newly produced.

The sequence came from a boy younger than two who had a stem cell transplant for SCID, so the T cells may come from the graft donor. Specimen: PBMCs, mostly from graft donor cells, collected 360 days after TCRalphabeta/CD19-depleted stem cell transplant. The rearrangement uses TRBV20-1 and TRBJ1-1; 8 nucleotides agree with TRBD1. This CDR3 reads CSARDIGTGEISSTTEAFF. The CDR3, as DNA: TGCAGTGCTAGAGATATCGGGACAGGCGAGATTTCGAGTACTACTGAAGCTTTCTTT.